Shown below are 25 T cell receptor beta chains from a single sample sequenced in a study of blood T cell repertoires in COVID-19. Assay used: immunoSEQ multiplex PCR; TCRdb lists only in-frame clones, some missing. The data show approximately 300,000 clones, about nine tenths seen once. The sequenced sample was PBMCs or T cells enriched from blood (not recorded which). Receptors originate from a young woman who had recovered from COVID-19.

V is TRBV11-2 and J is TRBJ1-1, with D perhaps matching TRBD1 (6 bases). Germline V gene data show CDR1 as SGHAT and CDR2 as FQNNGV. Trimming left V 3 bases short and J 7 bases short, with 12 bases between. There are 13 residues in the CDR3. The CDR3 region is CASSFPQGIEAFF. The CDR3 DNA reads TGTGCCAGCAGCTTCCCACAGGGAATTGAAGCTTTCTTT.

This chain connects TRBV18 to TRBJ2-5; no firm D call. Germline lookup yields CDR1 KGHSH and CDR2 LQKENI. Between the trimmed V and J ends, which lost 6 bases and 0 bases, there was a span of 5 bases. The CDR3 extends over 12 amino acids. CDR3 DNA: TGTGCCAGCTCCCCGTACCAAGAGACCCAGTACTTC. Translation gives CASSPYQETQYF. Full variable domain (missing parts from reference TRBV18 and TRBJ2-5): NAGVMQNPRHLVRRRGQEARLRCSPMKGHSHVYWYRQLPEEGLKFMVYLQKENIIDESGMPKERFSAEFPKEGPSILRIQQVVRGDSAAYFCASSPYQETQYFGPGTRLLVL.

The genes are TRBV6-2 or TRBV6-3 and TRBJ2-7; 7 nucleotides line up with TRBD2. With V trimmed by 4 bases and J by 0 bases, 9 bases remained unmatched. This CDR3 contains 16 residues. Germline loops: CDR1 MNHEY, CDR2 SVGEGT. CDR3 bases: TGTGCCAGCAGTTTCCTAGCGGACCAATTCTCCTACGAGCAGTACTTC. Its protein is CASSFLADQFSYEQYF.

This clone was counted once. V gene TRBV30 combines with J gene TRBJ1-4; D is unresolved. Per germline, CDR1 GTSNPN and CDR2 SVGIG (reference sequence). V was cut by 4 bases and J by 5 bases, with 5 bases left in between. CDR3 length: 11 residues. CDR3 in amino acids: CAWTLNEKLFF. The CDR3 region has the DNA TGTGCCTGGACCCTGAATGAAAAACTGTTTTTT. Variable domain in full (rest from reference TRBV30 and TRBJ1-4): SQTIHQWPATLVQPVGSPLSLECTVEGTSNPNLYWYRQAAGRGLQLLFYSVGIGQISSEVPQNLSASRPQDRQFILSSKKLLLSDSGFYLCAWTLNEKLFFGSGTQLSVL.

For this clone: A read error may account for a junction end that differs from germline. The chain has TRBV3-1 (or the pseudogene TRBV3-2) and TRBJ2-1, with TRBD2 identical over 8 bases. The CDR3 covers 12 residues. CDR1 and CDR2 from the germline V gene are LGHDT and YNNKEL (reference sequence). The CDR3 DNA follows: TGTGCCAGCAGGCAAGCGGGGGATAAGCAGTTCTTC. It yields the protein CASRQAGDKQFF.

The chain couples TRBV5-4 to TRBJ2-7; maybe TRBD1 (5 bases). The length of the CDR3 is 12 residues. The germline CDR1 and CDR2 sequences are SGHNT and YYREEE (reference sequence). The CDR3 DNA follows: TGTGCAGTGAGTCGGGCGTCAGGGGAGCAGTACTTC. This sequence encodes CAVSRASGEQYF.

The V and J genes are TRBV6-1 and TRBJ1-2; no firm D call. Trimming pared 4 bases from V and 6 bases from J, leaving 21 bases between. Germline loops: CDR1 MNHNS, CDR2 SASEGT. The CDR3 spans 16 residues. CDR3 in amino acids: CASSASLGRYGDGYTF. The DNA of the CDR3 is TGTGCCAGCAGTGCCTCCCTAGGCAGGTACGGGGATGGCTACACCTTC.

The V call is TRBV11-2, the J call TRBJ1-1; no reliable D call. V lost 0 bases to trimming and J lost 11 bases, with 13 bases between them. Germline V gene sequence: CDR1 SGHAT, CDR2 FQNNGV. The CDR3 has 13 amino acids. Written as DNA, the CDR3 is TGTGCCAGCAGCTTAGATAGGCTAGAACGGGCTTTCTTT. Residues: CASSLDRLERAFF.

The chain combines TRBV5-1 with TRBJ2-1, with 8 nucleotides matching TRBD2. CDR1 is SGHRS, CDR2 YFSETQ, per germline. Trimming cost V 4 bases and J 8 bases; bases outside gene matches: 14. The CDR3 is 16 amino acids. The CDR3 nucleotides read TGCGCCAGCAGCCACAGGACTAGCACAAATAGGGATGAGCAGTTCTTC. This sequence encodes CASSHRTSTNRDEQFF.

The chain has TRBV28 and TRBJ1-1; TRBD1 agrees at 7 bases. This CDR3 has 16 residues. Trimming cost V 6 bases and J 1 base; bases outside gene matches: 11. Per the germline V gene, CDR1 is MDHEN and CDR2 is SYDVKM. Here the CDR3 DNA reads TGTGCCAGCAGCCTACACCCGGGACAGAAGAACACTGAAGCTTTCTTT. This gives the protein CASSLHPGQKNTEAFF.

V is TRBV21-1 and J is TRBJ1-3; the table names TRBD1, a call not compared with the DNA. TRBV21-1 is termed a pseudogene. The CDR3 totals 16 residues. Written as DNA, the CDR3 is TGTGCCAGCAGCAATGAGGACAAAGTCTCTGGAAACACCATATATTTT. Encoded protein: CASSNEDKVSGNTIYF.

The chain is built from TRBV5-1 and TRBJ1-6, with 7 bases matching TRBD1. The CDR3 covers 14 residues. The J segment lost 7 bases and the V segment lost 4 bases, leaving 5 bases of the junction unmatched. CDR1 and CDR2 from the germline V gene are SGHRS and YFSETQ. The CDR3 nucleotides read TGCGCCAGCAGCATCGGGGACAGCAATTCACCCCTCCACTTT. Protein: CASSIGDSNSPLHF.

The chain carries TRBV28 and TRBJ2-5; 7 positions agree with TRBD1. From germline, CDR1 is MDHEN and CDR2 SYDVKM. The length of the CDR3 is 14 residues. The J segment lost 3 bases and the V segment lost 4 bases, leaving 5 bases of the junction unmatched. CDR3 residues: CASSSSGTEETQYF. The CDR3 DNA is TGTGCCAGCAGTTCTTCCGGGACAGAAGAGACCCAGTACTTC.

The chain recombines TRBV14 with TRBJ2-7; TRBD1 aligns across 10 bases. V shed 4 bases and J 3 bases; nucleotides not matched to a gene: 9. Germline-derived CDR1 and CDR2 are SGHDN and FVKESK. This CDR3 spans 16 amino acids. CDR3 amino acids: CASSRPGTGANYEQYF. In DNA form, the CDR3 reads TGTGCCAGCAGCCGTCCCGGGACAGGGGCGAACTACGAGCAGTACTTC.

V is TRBV6-5 and J is TRBJ1-3; tentative D call: TRBD1 (5 bases). Germline CDR1 MNHEY, CDR2 SVGAGI. This CDR3 has 15 residues. Trimming pared 6 bases from V and 0 bases from J, leaving 12 bases between. CDR3 in DNA: TGTGCCAGCAGGCCCGGGACTTTCTCTGGAAACACCATATATTTT. Encoded protein: CASRPGTFSGNTIYF.

The table lists this clone with a count of one. The chain combines TRBV5-4 with TRBJ2-6, with TRBD1 identical over 7 bases. Trimming cost V 3 bases and J 2 bases; bases outside gene matches: 2. Germline V lookup: CDR1 SGHNT, CDR2 YYREEE (reference sequence). The CDR3 spans 15 residues. CDR3 amino acids: CASSSDRAGANVLTF. CDR3 DNA sequence: TGTGCCAGCAGCTCCGACAGGGCTGGGGCCAACGTCCTGACTTTC. Combining the CDR3 with reference TRBV5-4 and TRBJ2-6 gives the whole variable domain ETGVTQSPTHLIKTRGQQVTLRCSSQSGHNTVSWYQQALGQGPQFIFQYYREEENGRGNFPPRFSGLQFPNYSSELNVNALELDDSALYLCASSSDRAGANVLTFGAGSRLTVL.

The genes are TRBV11-2 and TRBJ1-2, with TRBD1 identical over 7 bases. The CDR3 is 14 residues long. CDR1 is SGHAT and CDR2 is FQNNGV in the germline V gene. V dropped 2 bases and J dropped 4; count of bases not matched to a gene: 4. CDR3 DNA sequence: TGTGCCAGCAGCTTAAGGGGACAGACCTATGGCTACACCTTC. Residues: CASSLRGQTYGYTF.

With respect to this clone: Other DNA sequences in the sample encode the same CDR3. This rearrangement joins TRBV28 to TRBJ1-2, with unresolved D. Trimming pared 2 bases from V and 2 bases from J, leaving 6 bases between. The CDR3 has 13 amino acids. CDR1 MDHEN and CDR2 SYDVKM come from the germline V gene. As DNA, the CDR3 is TGTGCCAGCAGTTTAGGGCAGAACTATGGCTACACCTTC. Translating gives CASSLGQNYGYTF.

The rearrangement uses TRBV7-2 and TRBJ1-6; no reliable D call. The CDR3 runs 14 residues. Looked up from germline, CDR1 is SGHTA and CDR2 is FQGNSA. The V end was cut by 5 bases, the J end by 13 bases, with 18 bases between. The CDR3 spells CASSDQVTTSPLHF. In DNA form, the CDR3 reads TGTGCCAGCAGCGATCAGGTCACGACATCGCCCCTCCACTTT.

The J gene is TRBJ1-5, the V gene TRBV29-1, with TRBD1 identical over 8 bases. V lost 4 bases, J lost 7 bases, and 6 bases stayed unmatched. There are 13 residues in the CDR3. Germline assignment: CDR1 SQVTM and CDR2 ANQGSEA. CDR3 protein: CSVGQGKGQPQHF. CDR3 DNA: TGCAGCGTTGGACAGGGGAAAGGCCAGCCCCAGCATTTT.

The genes are TRBV7-9 and TRBJ2-7; D gene uncertain. Germline lookup yields CDR1 SEHNR and CDR2 FQNEAQ (reference sequence). Trimming stripped 5 bases from V and 3 bases from J, with 14 bases between. The CDR3 has 14 residues. The chain's CDR3 is CASSPDTGRYEQYF. Here the CDR3 DNA reads TGTGCCAGCAGCCCCGATACGGGTCGCTACGAGCAGTACTTC. The variable domain in full, with the rest retrieved from reference TRBV7-9 and TRBJ2-7, is DTGVSQNPRHKITKRGQNVTFRCDPISEHNRLYWYRQTLGQGPEFLTYFQNEAQLEKSRLLSDRFSAERPKGSFSTLEIQRTEQGDSAMYLCASSPDTGRYEQYFGPGTRLTVT.

The rearrangement uses TRBV18 and TRBJ2-1; the match to TRBD2 covers 10 bases. Trimming at V came to 6 bases and at J to 5 bases, leaving 7 bases not matched to a gene. The CDR3 is 15 amino acids. The V gene's germline CDR1 is KGHSH and CDR2 LQKENI. CDR3 coding DNA: TGTGCCAGCTCTCTTCAGCGGGGGGGAGACAATGAGCAGTTCTTC. Protein: CASSLQRGGDNEQFF.

The chain combines TRBV6-6 with TRBJ1-2; no clear D. The CDR3 is 15 residues long. Germline loops: CDR1 MNHNY, CDR2 SVGAGI (reference sequence). The V end lost 2 bases, the J end lost 3 bases, and 13 bases lay between the germline ends. The chain's CDR3 is CASSYVPGSDYGYTF. In DNA form, the CDR3 reads TGTGCCAGCAGTTACGTTCCGGGATCTGACTATGGCTACACCTTC.

This clone turned up a few times. CDR3 DNA sequence: TGTGCCAGCTCAACTAGGGAAGGAGGCACTGAAGCTTTCTTT. Its protein is CASSTREGGTEAFF. The rearrangement joins TRBV18 to TRBJ1-1, with unresolved D. The CDR3 runs to 14 residues. V lost 5 bases, J lost 4 bases, and 14 bases lay in between. CDR1 and CDR2 from the germline V gene are KGHSH and LQKENI.

Points on this clone: The sample contains more than one DNA sequence encoding this CDR3. The chain has TRBV2 and TRBJ2-3; 11 bases match TRBD2. Germline V gene lookup returns CDR1 SNHLY and CDR2 FYNNEI. J gave up 6 bases and V 3 bases, and 2 bases lay outside the gene matches. The CDR3 loop spans 14 amino acids. This CDR3 is CASSDSGGVDTQYF. CDR3 coding DNA: TGTGCCAGCAGTGATAGCGGGGGGGTGGATACGCAGTATTTT.